The 5 T cell receptor beta chains given below trace back to one sample, sequenced in a study of early T cells in non-severe SARS-CoV-2 infection. TCRdb re-called the 5' RACE reads through MiXCR, storing one row per CDR3 protein. The repertoire holds approximately 23,000 distinct CDR3 sequences, with around 4.5% as singletons. The sample taken for sequencing was whole blood. All receptors derive from an adult who was a healthcare worker with PCR-confirmed SARS-CoV-2 infection or an uninfected control (not recorded which).

The table lists this clonotype with many counts. DNA of the CDR3: TGTGCCAGCAGCCCGGGACTAGTGGCAGATACGCAGTATTTT. This gives the protein CASSPGLVADTQYF. V gene TRBV7-9 combines with J gene TRBJ2-3; 8 bases are a match to TRBD2. Per the germline V gene, CDR1 is SEHNR and CDR2 is FQNEAQ (reference sequence). The CDR3 runs to 14 residues. The junction had 5 bases not matched to a gene; V was cut back by 5 bases and J by 4 bases.

This clonotype was counted a few times. The V gene is TRBV7-9, the J gene TRBJ2-3, with unresolved D. The length of the CDR3 is 14 residues. V was pared by 3 bases and J by 0 bases, with 7 bases between. Germline V gene sequence: CDR1 SEHNR, CDR2 FQNEAQ (reference sequence). The CDR3 sequence: CASSLSTSTDTQYF. Here the CDR3 DNA reads TGTGCCAGCAGCTTGTCTACCAGCACAGATACGCAGTATTTT.

At least ten counts were recorded for this clonotype. V usage is TRBV7-8 and J usage is TRBJ2-5; possibly TRBD1 for D (5 bases). The V end lost 8 bases, the J end lost 4 bases, and 8 bases lay between the germline ends. Germline V gives CDR1 SGHVS, CDR2 FQNEAQ. The CDR3 length is 11 residues. In DNA form, the CDR3 reads TGTGCCAGCCTAGGGGTAGAGACCCAGTACTTC. It translates to CASLGVETQYF.

This clonotype was recorded at least ten times. V gene TRBV12-3 or TRBV12-4 combines with J gene TRBJ1-5; D gene ambiguous. The V end was cut by 3 bases, the J end by 5 bases, with 8 bases between. This CDR3 spans 13 amino acids. The CDR3 region is CASSFGTDQPQHF. CDR3 DNA sequence: TGTGCCAGCAGTTTTGGTACAGATCAGCCCCAGCATTTT.

The V call is TRBV28, the J call TRBJ2-7; tentative D call: TRBD2 (6 bases). The germline CDR1 and CDR2 sequences are MDHEN and SYDVKM. The CDR3 length is 16 residues. Trimming cost V 7 bases and J 6 bases, with 25 bases left between them. The CDR3: CASKPGRWGVVGEQYF. The DNA for the CDR3 is TGTGCCAGCAAGCCCGGGAGATGGGGAGTTGTAGGCGAGCAGTACTTC. The full variable domain, with the rest looked up from reference TRBV28 and TRBJ2-7, is DVKVTQSSRYLVKRTGEKVFLECVQDMDHENMFWYRQDPGLGLRLIYFSYDVKMKEKGDIPEGYSVSREKKERFSLILESASTNQTSMYLCASKPGRWGVVGEQYFGPGTRLTVT.